This T cell receptor (beta chain) originates from a study of blood T cell repertoires in COVID-19. The repertoire was sequenced with immunoSEQ multiplex PCR; TCRdb's copy has only in-frame clones and lacks some. The sample holds approximately 260,000 clones; 75% to 90% are singletons and the top ten take roughly 5%. After removal of 1 base from V and 9 bases from J, the junction contained 10 bases not matched to a gene. Germline V CDR1 and CDR2: SGHAT, FQNNGV. The CDR3 is made up of 16 amino acids. This clonotype originated in a woman in her thirties or forties who had recovered from COVID-19. Source material: peripheral blood. V is TRBV11-2 and J is TRBJ2-5; 11 bases fit TRBD2. The DNA of the CDR3 is TGTGCCAGCAGCTTAGTAGCGGGAGGGCCCTTCCGTCCCCAGTACTTC. This encodes CASSLVAGGPFRPQYF.